This note documents a single T cell receptor (beta chain) sequence. Its antigen remains unidentified. Base qualities are missing; no much larger clone stands one base away. The CDR3 regions of human TCRbeta chains were analyzed by immunosequencing. The published analysis was carried out like this. Repertoire TCRs were checked for matches against a reference library of SARS-CoV-2-specific TCRs that had been generated using the MIRA antigen-specificity platform. Breadth was defined as the fraction of unique TCRs that were SARS-CoV-2-associated, and depth was defined as the fraction of total T cells that were SARS-CoV-2-associated. Using the MIRA data, every spike-specific TCR was mapped to the spike region that the TCR reacted to and assigned to either a CD4 or a CD8 class. Log10-transformed breadth and depth values were compared by one-way ANOVA with Sidak's multiple comparisons tests. TCRdb carries this immuneACCESS record with in-frame sequences only. Its versions omit some clonotypes, under half of them owing to an unresolved V gene in the studies checked, with the rest unexplained. V, J and clone size derive from that table, while D and trimming were established from the DNA sequence. The sample data list 120,000 or so clones, and approximately 94% of these were observed just once. The ten most abundant clones make up more than 4.5% of the sample.

The intended sense of this specimen's time point label: about 28 days (+/-7) after the second vaccine dose. AZD1222 recipients whose second dose came at about 4 weeks and those whose second dose came at about 12 weeks were combined into one group, since spike-specific TCR depth and breadth did not differ between the two schedules. Vaccinee samples came from UK trials COV001 and COV002, including a single-blind randomized controlled phase 2/3 trial of AZD1222 (ChAdOx1 nCoV-19) in healthy adults. For TCRbeta chain sequencing, PBMC samples from trial participants were taken at day 0 and at day 28 after the second dose. CDR1 and CDR2 are drawn from the germline V gene: SGHAT, FQNNGV. The CDR3 starts with the cysteine, ends with the phenylalanine, and has 16 residues. Only CDR3 DNA is held: 48 bases, read in frame from base 1. Clipping removes 2 bases from V and 5 bases from J, with 10 as the unmatched junction base count.

This sample is drawn from a study of T cell responses to AZD1222 COVID-19 vaccine (dated by TCRdb to about 2021). Notes on the research overall: TCR sequencing was performed for over 230 trial participants, of whom some 200 were given two doses of AZD1222 and around 25 were given two doses of MenACWY control vaccine. Enrollment into the trials was organized by age into subgroups of 18-55, 56-69 and 70-plus years, and those subgroups contained approximately 150, 30 and 60 TCR-sequenced participants, respectively. What the study reported, not specific to this receptor: Spike-specific TCR breadth and depth rose significantly after two AZD1222 doses compared with day 0 and with MenACWY recipients. Because no samples from the day 14 peak response were available, repertoires could be characterized only after the peak T cell response. The 56-69-year group was small, and its depth increase did not reach significance, likely because of low power. Epitopes outside the regions mutated in the B.1.351 and B.1.1.7 variants were reportedly recognized by nearly half of the unique spike-specific TCRs. Participants were mostly white British, with more females than males. The authors suggested clonal diversity may have been underestimated. Conclusions about previously exposed vaccinees were limited because only six AZD1222 recipients were SARS-CoV-2 seropositive at baseline. CD4 TCRs associated with the vaccine covered the entire spike protein, and the dominant responses were in regions 160-218 and 743-854.

The source is an adult who received the AZD1222 COVID-19 vaccine. The V gene is TRBV11-2 and the J gene is TRBJ2-5; 8 bases in the junction line up with TRBD2. The source material was peripheral blood, sampled 28 days after the second AZD1222 dose. CDR3 reads: CASSLRSGGVIETQYF. The nucleotide sequence is TGTGCCAGCAGCTTAAGAAGCGGGGGTGTAATTGAGACCCAGTACTTC.